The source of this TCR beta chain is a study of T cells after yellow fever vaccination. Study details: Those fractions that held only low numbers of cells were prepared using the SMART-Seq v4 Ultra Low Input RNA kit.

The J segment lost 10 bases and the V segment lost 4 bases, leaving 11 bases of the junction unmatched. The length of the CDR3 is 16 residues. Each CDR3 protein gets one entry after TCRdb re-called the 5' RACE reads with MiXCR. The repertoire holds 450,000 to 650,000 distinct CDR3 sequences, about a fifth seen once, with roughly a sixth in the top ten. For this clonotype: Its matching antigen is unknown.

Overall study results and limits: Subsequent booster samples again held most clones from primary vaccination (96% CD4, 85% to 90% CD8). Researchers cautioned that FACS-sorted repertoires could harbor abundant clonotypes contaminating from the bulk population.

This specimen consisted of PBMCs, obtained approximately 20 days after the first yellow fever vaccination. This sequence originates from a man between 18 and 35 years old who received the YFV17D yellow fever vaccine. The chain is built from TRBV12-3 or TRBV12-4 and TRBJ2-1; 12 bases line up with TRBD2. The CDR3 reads CASSSFASGGAGEQFF. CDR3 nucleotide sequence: TGTGCCAGCAGTTCTTTCGCTAGCGGGGGGGCTGGGGAGCAGTTCTTC.